The sequence of this TCR beta chain was determined in a study of radiation and T cells in renal cell carcinoma. Turning to the study itself: Nephrectomy followed 15 Gy stereotactic body radiation by 4 weeks.

As for time point: baseline pretreatment blood. Noted treatment: 15 Gy SBRT to primary tumor, nephrectomy 4 weeks later. Serial blood draws occurred at baseline and 2 and 4 weeks post-SBRT. Clones were sequenced by immunoSEQ multiplex PCR, and TCRdb holds only the in-frame ones, with some missing. The repertoire holds more than 75,000 clones, with approximately 80% as singletons. This clone was seen repeatedly, ten times or more. V trimming: 3 bases; J trimming: 7 bases; junction bases outside the gene matches: 12. The CDR3 length is 16 residues. The germline gives CDR1 SGHRS, CDR2 YFSETQ. This specimen consisted of blood, obtained from a patient whose treatment included radiotherapy and nephrectomy. This receptor was taken from a man in his sixties with renal cell carcinoma. The rearrangement joins TRBV5-1 to TRBJ1-1; 10 nucleotides agree with TRBD1. The CDR3, as DNA: TGCGCCAGCAGCTCCTGGGGACAGGGGTCTTCCCTTGAAGCTTTCTTT. It is translated as CASSSWGQGSSLEAFF.